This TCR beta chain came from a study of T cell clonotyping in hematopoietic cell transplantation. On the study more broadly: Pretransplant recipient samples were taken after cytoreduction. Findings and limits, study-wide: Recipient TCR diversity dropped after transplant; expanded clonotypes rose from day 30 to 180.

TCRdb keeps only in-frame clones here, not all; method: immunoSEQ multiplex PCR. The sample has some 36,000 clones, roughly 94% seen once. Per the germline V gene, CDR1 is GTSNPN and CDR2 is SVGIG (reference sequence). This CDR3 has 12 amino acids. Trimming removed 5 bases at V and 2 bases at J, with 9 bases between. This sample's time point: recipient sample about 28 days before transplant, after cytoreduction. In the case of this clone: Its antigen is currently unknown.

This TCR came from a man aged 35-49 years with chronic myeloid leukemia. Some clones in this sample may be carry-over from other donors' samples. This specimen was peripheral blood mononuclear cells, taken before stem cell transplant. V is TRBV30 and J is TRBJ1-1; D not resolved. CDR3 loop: CAWVNFNTEAFF. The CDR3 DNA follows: TGTGCCTGGGTAAATTTTAACACTGAAGCTTTCTTT.